What follows describes a single TCR beta chain. Its antigen is currently unknown. This sample is part of a study of CD8 T cells in ankylosing spondylitis. Study-wide results and caveats: According to the report, clones linked to the disease were significantly enriched in matched synovial fluid samples taken from ankylosing spondylitis patients.

Quantitative 5'-RACE was performed with molecular barcodes, and it yielded the TCR beta libraries. TCRdb recomputed calls from the 5' RACE reads with MiXCR, one row per CDR3 protein. The sample holds hundreds of thousands of distinct CDR3 sequences; 20% to 25% are singletons and the top ten take under 15%. CDR3 length equals 14 residues. V was pared by 3 bases and J by 0 bases, with 8 bases between. From germline, CDR1 is LGHDT and CDR2 YNNKEL (reference sequence). This TCR came from a male donor with ankylosing spondylitis or in good health (not recorded which). The chain carries TRBV3-1 and TRBJ2-5; D unresolved. The source material was blood, either unsorted or a sorted T cell fraction (not recorded which). The CDR3 sequence: CASSQGIYQETQYF. The CDR3 nucleotides read TGTGCCAGCAGCCAGGGCATTTACCAAGAGACCCAGTACTTC.